This T cell receptor beta chain appears in the sequencing data of a study of beta chain features in type 1 diabetes. Study observations and caveats: Shortening that was moderate but significant affected the TCRB CDR3s of Type 1 diabetes patients in all four CD4+ subsets. Unsettled here was the matter of whether HLA type influences TCRB rearrangement.

As every portion of the isolated RNA was reverse transcribed, the sequencing read expressed TCRB transcripts. Regulatory, naive and central memory T cell samples averaged around 3.6 million reads. Libraries were prepared by immunoSEQ multiplex PCR; TCRdb keeps only in-frame clonotypes and omits some of them. Among under 550,000 clones listed, about an eighth were seen once. Points on this clone: Its target is unknown.

Blood was drawn once from each donor into heparinised tubes. The draws averaged roughly 120 mL. Germline CDR1 and CDR2: SGHNT and YYREEE (reference sequence). The CDR3 covers 15 residues. V lost 4 bases and J lost 5; bases outside the gene matches: 5. This TCR derives from a woman aged 18-35 years in good health. The sequenced material came from naive CD4+ T cells from blood. The chain uses TRBV5-4 and TRBJ2-5; 13 nucleotides agree with TRBD2. This chain's CDR3 is CASSTGLAGLETQYF. As DNA, the CDR3 is TGTGCCAGCAGCACGGGACTAGCGGGGCTGGAGACCCAGTACTTC. The whole variable domain, remainder taken from reference TRBV5-4 and TRBJ2-5, is ETGVTQSPTHLIKTRGQQVTLRCSSQSGHNTVSWYQQALGQGPQFIFQYYREEENGRGNFPPRFSGLQFPNYSSELNVNALELDDSALYLCASSTGLAGLETQYFGPGTRLLVL.